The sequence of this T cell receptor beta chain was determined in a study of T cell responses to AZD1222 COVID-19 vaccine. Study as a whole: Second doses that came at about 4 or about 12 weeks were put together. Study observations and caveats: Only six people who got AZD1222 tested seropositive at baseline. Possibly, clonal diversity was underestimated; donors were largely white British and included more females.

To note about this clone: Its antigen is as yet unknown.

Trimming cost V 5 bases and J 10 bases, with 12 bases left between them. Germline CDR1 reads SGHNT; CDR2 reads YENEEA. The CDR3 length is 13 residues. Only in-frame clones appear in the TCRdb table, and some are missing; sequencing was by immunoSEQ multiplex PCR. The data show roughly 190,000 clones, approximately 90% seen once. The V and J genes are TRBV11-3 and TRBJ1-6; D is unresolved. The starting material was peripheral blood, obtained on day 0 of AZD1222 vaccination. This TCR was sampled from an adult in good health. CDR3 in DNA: TGTGCCAGCAGCCATAAAGCCGGGTCACCCCTCCACTTT. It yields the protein CASSHKAGSPLHF.